The 5 T cell receptor beta chains below come from one sample, sequenced in a study of blood T cell repertoires in COVID-19. The table came from immunoSEQ multiplex PCR; TCRdb's copy has only in-frame clones and leaves some out. The data contain just over 150,000 clones, roughly 91% of them seen just once; the ten biggest clones take up 4.5% to 5.5%. Sequencing input: peripheral blood. The source is a woman in her forties or fifties with acute or convalescent COVID-19.

This chain links TRBV2 with TRBJ2-1; 10 bases are a match to TRBD2. Trimming at V came to 5 bases and at J to 4 bases, leaving 5 bases not matched to a gene. The CDR3 extends over 15 amino acids. Germline CDR1 SNHLY, CDR2 FYNNEI. The CDR3 loop reads CASSPLAGAYNEQFF. The CDR3 DNA reads as TGTGCCAGCAGTCCTCTAGCGGGGGCTTACAATGAGCAGTTCTTC.

This clone showed up just a few times. The V call is TRBV30, the J call TRBJ2-1; 8 nucleotides line up with TRBD1. The CDR3 is 14 residues long. The V and J ends lost 4 bases and 0 bases, in that order; junction bases with no gene match: 2. Germline V lookup: CDR1 GTSNPN, CDR2 SVGIG (reference sequence). The CDR3 DNA follows: TGTGCCTGGAAGGGGACAGGCTCCTACAATGAGCAGTTCTTC. This codes for CAWKGTGSYNEQFF.

The chain couples TRBV6-2 or TRBV6-3 to TRBJ1-1, with D tentatively TRBD1 (5 bases). V was cut by 0 bases and J by 4 bases, with 15 bases left in between. This CDR3 is built from 16 residues. The germline gives CDR1 MNHEY, CDR2 SVGEGT. Here the CDR3 reads CASSYSEDIRGTEAFF. The CDR3, as DNA: TGTGCCAGCAGTTACTCGGAAGACATAAGGGGCACTGAAGCTTTCTTT.

This sequence joins TRBV18 and TRBJ2-1; D gene unclear. V was cut by 0 bases and J by 8 bases, with 14 bases left in between. Germline values: CDR1 KGHSH, CDR2 LQKENI. The CDR3 loop spans 15 amino acids. The CDR3 DNA reads as TGTGCCAGCTCACCACCGTCTTCACCCCTACATGAGCAGTTCTTC. It encodes CASSPPSSPLHEQFF. Filled out from reference TRBV18 and TRBJ2-1, the complete variable domain reads NAGVMQNPRHLVRRRGQEARLRCSPMKGHSHVYWYRQLPEEGLKFMVYLQKENIIDESGMPKERFSAEFPKEGPSILRIQQVVRGDSAAYFCASSPPSSPLHEQFFGPGTRLTVL.

This chain joins TRBV27 and TRBJ1-5, with D maybe TRBD1 (6 bases). Germline V gene data show CDR1 as MNHEY and CDR2 as SMNVEV (reference sequence). Trimming took off 4 bases at V and 0 bases at J, with 7 bases between the two ends. The CDR3 is 14 residues long. CDR3 loop: CASSSQGSNQPQHF. DNA of the CDR3: TGTGCCAGCAGTTCACAGGGTAGCAATCAGCCCCAGCATTTT.